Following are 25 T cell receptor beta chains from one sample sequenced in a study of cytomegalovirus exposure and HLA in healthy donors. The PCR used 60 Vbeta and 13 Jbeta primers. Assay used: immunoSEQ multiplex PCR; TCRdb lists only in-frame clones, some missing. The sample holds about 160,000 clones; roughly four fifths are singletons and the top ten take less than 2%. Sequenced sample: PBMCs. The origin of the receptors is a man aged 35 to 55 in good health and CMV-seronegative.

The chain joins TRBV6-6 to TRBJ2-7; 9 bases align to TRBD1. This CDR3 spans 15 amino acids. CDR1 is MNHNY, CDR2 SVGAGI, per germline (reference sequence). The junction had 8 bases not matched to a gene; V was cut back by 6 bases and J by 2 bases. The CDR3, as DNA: TGTGCCAGCAGGCAGGGACAGGGTATAACCTACGAGCAGTACGTC. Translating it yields CASRQGQGITYEQYV.

The CDR3 sequence is CASSRSRGSGNTIYF. CDR3 DNA: TGCGCCAGCAGTCGAAGCCGAGGCTCTGGAAACACCATATATTTT. The V gene is TRBV5-1, the J gene TRBJ1-3, with D uncertain. Per the germline V gene, CDR1 is SGHRS and CDR2 is YFSETQ. The germline V and J ends were trimmed by 5 bases and 0 bases, with 12 bases remaining between them. The CDR3 runs to 15 residues. The whole variable domain, filled in from reference TRBV5-1 and TRBJ1-3, reads KAGVTQTPRYLIKTRGQQVTLSCSPISGHRSVSWYQQTPGQGLQFLFEYFSETQRNKGNFPGRFSGRQFSNSRSEMNVSTLELGDSALYLCASSRSRGSGNTIYFGEGSWLTVV.

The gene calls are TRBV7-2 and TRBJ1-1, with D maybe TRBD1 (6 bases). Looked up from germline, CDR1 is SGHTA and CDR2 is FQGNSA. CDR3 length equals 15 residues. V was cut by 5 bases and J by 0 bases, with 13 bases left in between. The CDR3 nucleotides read TGTGCCAGCAGCCTAGGGGGAGGGATGAACACTGAAGCTTTCTTT. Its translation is CASSLGGGMNTEAFF.

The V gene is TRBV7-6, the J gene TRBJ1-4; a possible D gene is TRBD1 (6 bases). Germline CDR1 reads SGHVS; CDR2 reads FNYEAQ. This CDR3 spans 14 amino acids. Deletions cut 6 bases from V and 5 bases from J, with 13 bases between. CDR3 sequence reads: CASSSGVTNEKLFF. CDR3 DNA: TGTGCCAGCAGTTCAGGGGTGACAAATGAAAAACTGTTTTTT.

The CDR3 coding sequence is TGTGCCAGCAGCCCATGGCGGGGAAATAATGAAAAACTGTTTTTT. Translating gives CASSPWRGNNEKLFF. The gene calls are TRBV9 and TRBJ1-4; D is undetermined. V was pared by 4 bases and J by 4 bases, with 14 bases between. Per germline, CDR1 SGDLS and CDR2 YYNGEE. The length of the CDR3 is 15 residues.

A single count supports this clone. The CDR3 protein is CASSLTAAAEAFF. CDR3 DNA: TGCGCCAGCAGCTTGACAGCCGCAGCTGAAGCTTTCTTT. V and J are TRBV5-1 and TRBJ1-1, with D hard to call. Germline CDR1 is SGHRS and CDR2 is YFSETQ. Trimming shortened V by 1 base and J by 6 bases, and 10 bases separated the two germline ends. CDR3 size: 13 residues. Combining the CDR3 with reference TRBV5-1 and TRBJ1-1 gives the whole variable domain KAGVTQTPRYLIKTRGQQVTLSCSPISGHRSVSWYQQTPGQGLQFLFEYFSETQRNKGNFPGRFSGRQFSNSRSEMNVSTLELGDSALYLCASSLTAAAEAFFGQGTRLTVV.

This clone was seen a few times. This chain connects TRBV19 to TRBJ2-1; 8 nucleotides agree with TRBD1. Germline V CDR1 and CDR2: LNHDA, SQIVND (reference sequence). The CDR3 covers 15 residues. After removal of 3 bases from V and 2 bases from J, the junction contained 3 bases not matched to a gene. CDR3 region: CASSIRGQAYNEQFF. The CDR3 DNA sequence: TGTGCCAGTAGTATCAGGGGACAGGCCTACAATGAGCAGTTCTTC. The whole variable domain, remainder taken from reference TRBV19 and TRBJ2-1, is DGGITQSPKYLFRKEGQNVTLSCEQNLNHDAMYWYRQDPGQGLRLIYYSQIVNDFQKGDIAEGYSVSREKKESFPLTVTSAQKNPTAFYLCASSIRGQAYNEQFFGPGTRLTVL.

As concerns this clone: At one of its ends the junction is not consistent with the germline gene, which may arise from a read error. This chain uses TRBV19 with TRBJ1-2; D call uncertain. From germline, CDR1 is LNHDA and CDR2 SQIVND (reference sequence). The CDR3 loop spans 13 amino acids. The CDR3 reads CASTPSGESRPFF. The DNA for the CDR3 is TGTGCCAGTACTCCTAGCGGGGAATCCCGCCCGTTCTTC.

The CDR3 region is CAIRGVQETQYF. The CDR3 DNA follows: TGTGCCATCAGGGGAGTCCAAGAGACCCAGTACTTC. The chain employs TRBV10-3 and TRBJ2-5; maybe TRBD2 (5 bases). V gave up 6 bases and J gave up 1 base, with 6 bases separating them. Germline V gene lookup returns CDR1 ENHRY and CDR2 SYGVKD. The CDR3 loop spans 12 amino acids.

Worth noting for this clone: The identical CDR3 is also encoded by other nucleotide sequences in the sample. CDR3 sequence: CASSFTSGSSYEQYF. Written as DNA, the CDR3 is TGCGCCAGCAGCTTTACAAGCGGGTCATCGTACGAGCAGTACTTC. The chain recombines TRBV5-1 with TRBJ2-7; tentative D call: TRBD2 (6 bases). This CDR3 spans 15 amino acids. Germline CDR1 and CDR2: SGHRS and YFSETQ. V was pared by 2 bases and J by 4 bases, with 16 bases between.

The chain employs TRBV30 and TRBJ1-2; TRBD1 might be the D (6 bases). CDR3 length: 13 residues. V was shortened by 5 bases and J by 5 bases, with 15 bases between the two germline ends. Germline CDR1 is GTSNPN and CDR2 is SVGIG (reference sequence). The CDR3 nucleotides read TGTGCCTGGGGGGGGGACATGAAGTATGGCTACACCTTC. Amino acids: CAWGGDMKYGYTF. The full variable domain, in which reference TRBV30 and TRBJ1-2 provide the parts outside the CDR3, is SQTIHQWPATLVQPVGSPLSLECTVEGTSNPNLYWYRQAAGRGLQLLFYSVGIGQISSEVPQNLSASRPQDRQFILSSKKLLLSDSGFYLCAWGGDMKYGYTFGSGTRLTVV.

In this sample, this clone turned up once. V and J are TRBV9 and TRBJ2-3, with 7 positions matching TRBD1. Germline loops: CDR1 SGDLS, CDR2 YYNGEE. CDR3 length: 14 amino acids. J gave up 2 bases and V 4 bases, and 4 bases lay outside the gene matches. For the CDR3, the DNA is TGTGCCAGCAGCCCGGACAGGTCCACAGATACGCAGTATTTT. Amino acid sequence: CASSPDRSTDTQYF.

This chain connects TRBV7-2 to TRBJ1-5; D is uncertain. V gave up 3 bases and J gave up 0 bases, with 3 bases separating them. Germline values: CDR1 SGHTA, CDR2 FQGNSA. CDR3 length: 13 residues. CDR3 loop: CASSFVSNQPQHF. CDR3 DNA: TGTGCCAGCAGCTTCGTTAGCAATCAGCCCCAGCATTTT.

CDR3 loop: CSSSLALSPAGGPEYEQYV. As DNA, the CDR3 is TGTTCCAGCAGCTTAGCATTGAGCCCAGCGGGAGGGCCGGAGTACGAGCAGTACGTC. The chain recombines TRBV7-9 with TRBJ2-7; 10 nucleotides match TRBD2. The CDR3 runs to 19 residues. Germline loops: CDR1 SEHNR, CDR2 FQNEAQ (reference sequence).

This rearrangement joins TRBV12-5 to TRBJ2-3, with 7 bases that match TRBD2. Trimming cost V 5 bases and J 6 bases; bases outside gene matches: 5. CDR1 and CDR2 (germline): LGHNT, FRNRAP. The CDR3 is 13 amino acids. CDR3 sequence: CASGRGGDDTQYF. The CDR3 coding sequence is TGTGCTAGTGGTCGCGGGGGAGACGATACGCAGTATTTT.

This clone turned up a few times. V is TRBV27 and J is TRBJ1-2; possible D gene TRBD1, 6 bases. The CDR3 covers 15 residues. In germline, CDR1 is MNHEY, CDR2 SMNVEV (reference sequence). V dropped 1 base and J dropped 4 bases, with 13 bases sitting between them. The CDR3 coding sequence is TGTGCCAGCAGTTTATATGCAGGGGCGGGCTATGGCTACACCTTC. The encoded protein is CASSLYAGAGYGYTF.

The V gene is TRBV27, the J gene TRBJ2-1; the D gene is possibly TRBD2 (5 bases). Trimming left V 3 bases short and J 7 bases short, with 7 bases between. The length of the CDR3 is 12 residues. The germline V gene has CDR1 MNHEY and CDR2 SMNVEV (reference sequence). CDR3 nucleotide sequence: TGTGCCAGCAGTTTGACTACGAATGAGCAGTTCTTC. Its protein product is CASSLTTNEQFF.

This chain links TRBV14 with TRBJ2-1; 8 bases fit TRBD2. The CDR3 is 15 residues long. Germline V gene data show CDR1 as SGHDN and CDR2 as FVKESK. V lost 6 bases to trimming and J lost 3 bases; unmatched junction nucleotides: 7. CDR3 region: CASRPSGSVYNEQFF. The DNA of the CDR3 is TGTGCCAGCAGGCCGAGCGGGAGCGTCTACAATGAGCAGTTCTTC.

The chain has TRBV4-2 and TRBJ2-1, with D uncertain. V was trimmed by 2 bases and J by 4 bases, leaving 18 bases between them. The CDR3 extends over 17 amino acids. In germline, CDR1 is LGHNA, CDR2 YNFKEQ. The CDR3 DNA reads TGTGCCAGCAGCCAAAATCACGTGGGCACCCTTTACAATGAGCAGTTCTTC. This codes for CASSQNHVGTLYNEQFF.

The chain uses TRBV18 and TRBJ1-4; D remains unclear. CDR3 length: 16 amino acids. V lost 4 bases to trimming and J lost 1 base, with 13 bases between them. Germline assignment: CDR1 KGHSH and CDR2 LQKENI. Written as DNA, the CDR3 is TGTGCCAGCTCACAGAACAACCACCAAACTAATGAAAAACTGTTTTTT. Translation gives CASSQNNHQTNEKLFF.

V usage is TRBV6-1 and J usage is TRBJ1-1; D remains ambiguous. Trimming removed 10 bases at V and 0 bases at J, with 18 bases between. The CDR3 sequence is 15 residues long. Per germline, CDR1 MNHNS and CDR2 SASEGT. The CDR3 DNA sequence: TGTGCCACCTCCCTGGAGGCCCGCATGAACACTGAAGCTTTCTTT. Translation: CATSLEARMNTEAFF.

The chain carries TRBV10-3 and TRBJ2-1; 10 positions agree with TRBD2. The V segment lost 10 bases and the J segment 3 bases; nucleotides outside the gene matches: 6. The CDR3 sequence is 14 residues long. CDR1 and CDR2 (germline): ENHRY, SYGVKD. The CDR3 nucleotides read TGTGCCACCGGATGGACTAGCGGCTACAATGAGCAGTTCTTC. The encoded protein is CATGWTSGYNEQFF.

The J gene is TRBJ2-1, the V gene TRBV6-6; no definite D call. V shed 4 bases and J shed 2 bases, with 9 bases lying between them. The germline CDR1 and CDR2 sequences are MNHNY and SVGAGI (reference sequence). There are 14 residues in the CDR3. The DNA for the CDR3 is TGTGCCAGCAGTTCCGACTCAACCTACAATGAGCAGTTCTTC. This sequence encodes CASSSDSTYNEQFF.

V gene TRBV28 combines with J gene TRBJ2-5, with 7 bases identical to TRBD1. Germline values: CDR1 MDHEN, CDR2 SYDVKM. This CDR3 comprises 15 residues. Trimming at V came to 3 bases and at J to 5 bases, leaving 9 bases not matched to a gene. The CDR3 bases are TGTGCCAGCAGTTTTCCCGACAGGGCGAGGGAGACCCAGTACTTC. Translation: CASSFPDRARETQYF.

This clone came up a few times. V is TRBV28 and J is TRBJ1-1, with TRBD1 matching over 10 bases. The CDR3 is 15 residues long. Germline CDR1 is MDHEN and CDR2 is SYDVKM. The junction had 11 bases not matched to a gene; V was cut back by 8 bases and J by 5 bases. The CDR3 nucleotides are TGTGCCAGCGTTACTCCGACAGGGGGCTGGACTGAAGCTTTCTTT. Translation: CASVTPTGGWTEAFF.